This TCR beta chain was observed in a study of T cells after yellow fever vaccination. Findings and limits, study-wide: Most clones from primary vaccination resurfaced after the booster (about 95% CD4, around 90% CD8). Across the CD4 and CD8 compartments, a small share of clonotypes was present in both. Contaminants from the bulk population, in the form of abundant clonotypes, could be found in FACS-sorted repertoires.

Germline lookup yields CDR1 SQVTM and CDR2 ANQGSEA. Trimming at V came to 4 bases and at J to 3 bases, leaving 5 bases not matched to a gene. The CDR3 is made up of 14 amino acids. A 5'RACE template-switching step, the method used to make TCR cDNA, added a universal primer site and UMIs. TCRdb processed the 5' RACE reads anew with MiXCR; each CDR3 protein has one entry. The table has about 69,000 distinct CDR3 sequences, approximately 5% seen once. This clonotype has a count of ten or more. What it binds is unknown. The sequenced sample was CD4+ T cells sorted from PBMCs, obtained roughly 14 days after the first yellow fever vaccination. The sequence was obtained from a man younger than 30 who received the YFV17D yellow fever vaccine. This chain joins TRBV29-1 and TRBJ1-5; 8 bases fit TRBD1. The CDR3 bases are TGCAGCGTTGTTGGACAGGGTGACAATCAGCCCCAGCATTTT. Protein sequence: CSVVGQGDNQPQHF.